These 30 T cell receptor beta chains were all obtained from the same sample, sequenced in a study of shared clonotypes between healthy human individuals. Clones were read by immunoSEQ multiplex PCR, and TCRdb kept only the in-frame ones, dropping some. The sample has some 2,000,000 clones, almost 96% seen once. Sequenced sample: naive CD4+ T cells sorted from blood. Subset of the sample: CD45RA+ positively selected. All receptors derive from a man younger than 35 in good health.

This clone came up a few times. V gene TRBV1 combines with J gene TRBJ1-2; TRBD1 was called by the table and not checked on the DNA. TRBV1 is classified as a pseudogene. This CDR3 spans 14 amino acids. CDR3 amino acids: CTSRGGQGSYGYTF. The CDR3 nucleotides are TGCACCAGCAGAGGTGGACAGGGCAGTTATGGCTACACCTTC.

The gene calls are TRBV27 and TRBJ1-6; 10 positions match TRBD1. The V gene's germline CDR1 is MNHEY and CDR2 SMNVEV (reference sequence). Losses at the gene ends were 5 bases for V and 7 bases for J; bases not matched to a gene: 5. This CDR3 spans 15 amino acids. The CDR3 is CASSAGTGENSPLHF. CDR3 DNA: TGTGCCAGCAGTGCCGGGACAGGGGAAAATTCACCCCTCCACTTT.

The chain couples TRBV30 to TRBJ2-1; 11 bases are a match to TRBD1. Germline V gene sequence: CDR1 GTSNPN, CDR2 SVGIG (reference sequence). This CDR3 region has 12 residues. Unmatched junction bases numbered 5, after V lost 8 bases and J lost 8 bases. The chain's CDR3 is CAGTGGRHEQFF. The DNA for the CDR3 is TGTGCCGGGACAGGGGGTCGTCATGAGCAGTTCTTC.

The chain is built from TRBV5-6 and TRBJ2-3; TRBD2 agrees at 9 bases. The V and J ends lost 1 base and 3 bases, in that order; junction bases with no gene match: 6. Germline CDR1 SGHDT, CDR2 YYEEEE. The CDR3 is made up of 16 amino acids. In DNA form, the CDR3 reads TGTGCCAGCAGCTTGTGGTCTAGCGGGAAGACAGATACGCAGTATTTT. Its protein product is CASSLWSSGKTDTQYF.

This clone was detected a few times. CDR3 region: CASSLPFQGYEQYF. CDR3 in DNA: TGTGCCAGCAGCTTACCGTTTCAGGGATACGAGCAGTACTTC. V is TRBV7-2 and J is TRBJ2-7; possibly TRBD1 for D (5 bases). The germline V gene encodes CDR1 SGHTA and CDR2 FQGNSA. Deletions cut 2 bases from V and 4 bases from J, with 12 bases between. The CDR3 sequence is 14 residues long.

This clone was observed a single time. The rearrangement uses TRBV4-2 and TRBJ2-7; D perhaps matches TRBD2 (5 bases). CDR3 size: 14 residues. CDR1 and CDR2 from the germline V gene are LGHNA and YNFKEQ. The V end was cut by 4 bases, the J end by 0 bases, with 10 bases between. CDR3 loop: CASSLQGSSYEQYF. The CDR3 region has the DNA TGTGCCAGCAGCCTTCAAGGGAGCTCCTACGAGCAGTACTTC.

As to this clone: The identical CDR3 is also encoded by other nucleotide sequences in the sample. The chain combines TRBV5-1 with TRBJ2-3; 7 bases fit TRBD2. Trimming at V came to 0 bases and at J to 2 bases, leaving 6 bases not matched to a gene. The CDR3 is 16 residues long. From germline, CDR1 is SGHRS and CDR2 YFSETQ. Written as DNA, the CDR3 is TGCGCCAGCAGCTTGGGTGCTAGCGGAAACACAGATACGCAGTATTTT. It yields the protein CASSLGASGNTDTQYF. Variable domain in full (rest from reference TRBV5-1 and TRBJ2-3): KAGVTQTPRYLIKTRGQQVTLSCSPISGHRSVSWYQQTPGQGLQFLFEYFSETQRNKGNFPGRFSGRQFSNSRSEMNVSTLELGDSALYLCASSLGASGNTDTQYFGPGTRLTVL.

This clone was counted once. The V and J genes are TRBV6-5 and TRBJ2-4; D unclear. Trimming shortened V by 0 bases and J by 1 base, and 4 bases separated the two germline ends. Germline V CDR1 and CDR2: MNHEY, SVGAGI. The CDR3 spans 14 residues. CDR3 nucleotide sequence: TGTGCCAGCAGTTACTCAGGTGCCAAAAACATTCAGTACTTC. This encodes CASSYSGAKNIQYF.

This CDR3 is CASSQAVNTEAFF. CDR3 nucleotides: TGTGCCAGCTCACAGGCAGTGAACACTGAAGCTTTCTTT. The chain employs TRBV18 and TRBJ1-1; D remains ambiguous. Germline V gives CDR1 KGHSH, CDR2 LQKENI. Trimming removed 4 bases at V and 0 bases at J, with 6 bases between. CDR3 length equals 13 residues. The whole variable domain, filled in from reference TRBV18 and TRBJ1-1, reads NAGVMQNPRHLVRRRGQEARLRCSPMKGHSHVYWYRQLPEEGLKFMVYLQKENIIDESGMPKERFSAEFPKEGPSILRIQQVVRGDSAAYFCASSQAVNTEAFFGQGTRLTVV.

The genes are TRBV6-1 and TRBJ1-6, with no clear D. The V gene lost 1 base and the J gene lost 6 bases, with 1 base spanning the gap. CDR1 MNHNS and CDR2 SASEGT come from the germline V gene. The CDR3 is 12 amino acids. The CDR3 protein is CASSEGNSPLHF. In DNA, the CDR3 is TGTGCCAGCAGTGAAGGTAATTCACCCCTCCACTTT.

The rearrangement links TRBV7-6 to TRBJ2-2, with 8 nucleotides matching TRBD2. V trimming: 5 bases; J trimming: 5 bases; junction bases outside the gene matches: 7. Germline V gene lookup returns CDR1 SGHVS and CDR2 FNYEAQ. The CDR3 consists of 15 residues. Written as DNA, the CDR3 is TGTGCCAGCAGCCGGGGACTAGTGCTGACCGGGGAGCTGTTTTTT. The encoded protein is CASSRGLVLTGELFF.

The chain employs TRBV5-1 and TRBJ1-1; a possible D gene is TRBD1 (6 bases). Trimming removed 4 bases at V and 5 bases at J, with 15 bases between. CDR1 is SGHRS and CDR2 is YFSETQ in the germline V gene. The CDR3 extends over 14 amino acids. CDR3 coding DNA: TGCGCCAGCAGCCAACAGGGTTCAGCTACTGAAGCTTTCTTT. It yields the protein CASSQQGSATEAFF. The full variable domain, its missing parts supplied by reference TRBV5-1 and TRBJ1-1, is KAGVTQTPRYLIKTRGQQVTLSCSPISGHRSVSWYQQTPGQGLQFLFEYFSETQRNKGNFPGRFSGRQFSNSRSEMNVSTLELGDSALYLCASSQQGSATEAFFGQGTRLTVV.

The V and J genes are TRBV7-8 and TRBJ1-1, with 9 bases that match TRBD1. V lost 5 bases and J lost 5; bases outside the gene matches: 6. The CDR3 length is 14 residues. In germline, CDR1 is SGHVS, CDR2 FQNEAQ. CDR3 residues: CASSPTGGGTEAFF. CDR3 bases: TGTGCCAGCAGCCCGACAGGGGGTGGGACTGAAGCTTTCTTT.

This clone has a handful of counts. The chain carries TRBV2 and TRBJ1-1; a weak D match, TRBD1 (6 bases). Germline V gene data show CDR1 as SNHLY and CDR2 as FYNNEI. With 7 bases removed from V and 0 bases from J, the gap between germline ends came to 9 bases. CDR3 size: 13 residues. For the CDR3, the DNA is TGTGCCAGCAAGGGACAATTGAACACTGAAGCTTTCTTT. It encodes CASKGQLNTEAFF. The complete variable domain, with remaining parts taken from reference TRBV2 and TRBJ1-1, reads EPEVTQTPSHQVTQMGQEVILRCVPISNHLYFYWYRQILGQKVEFLVSFYNNEISEKSEIFDDQFSVERPDGSNFTLKIRSTKLEDSAMYFCASKGQLNTEAFFGQGTRLTVV.

V usage is TRBV30 and J usage is TRBJ2-2; 11 bases match TRBD1. From germline, CDR1 is GTSNPN and CDR2 SVGIG (reference sequence). The junction had 6 bases not matched to a gene; V was cut back by 1 base and J by 8 bases. CDR3 size: 15 residues. The CDR3: CAWSGTGGVTGELFF. In nucleotides, the CDR3 is TGTGCCTGGAGTGGGACAGGGGGCGTCACTGGGGAGCTGTTTTTT.

The gene calls are TRBV4-3 and TRBJ2-2; TRBD2 might be the D (5 bases). There are 17 residues in the CDR3. The V gene's germline CDR1 is LGHNA and CDR2 YSLEER. V lost 0 bases and J lost 6, with 17 bases in between. CDR3 coding DNA: TGCGCCAGCAGCCAAGATTTAAGAGGGAGTGGCCCCGGGGAGCTGTTTTTT. Translation: CASSQDLRGSGPGELFF.

This clone was observed once. CDR3 in amino acids: CAWSVSGATGQPQHF. CDR3 bases: TGTGCCTGGAGTGTATCGGGGGCGACGGGGCAGCCCCAGCATTTT. The chain links TRBV30 to TRBJ1-5; tentatively, D is TRBD1 (6 bases). The CDR3 spans 15 residues. Per the germline V gene, CDR1 is GTSNPN and CDR2 is SVGIG (reference sequence). V lost 0 bases to trimming and J lost 7 bases, with 16 bases between them.

The chain links TRBV5-1 to TRBJ1-3; D ambiguous. Trimming stripped 4 bases from V and 1 base from J, with 9 bases between. Germline CDR1 reads SGHRS; CDR2 reads YFSETQ. The CDR3 runs to 14 residues. The CDR3 is CASSDTASGNTIYF. For the CDR3, the DNA is TGCGCCAGCAGCGATACAGCTTCTGGAAACACCATATATTTT. The complete variable domain, with remaining parts taken from reference TRBV5-1 and TRBJ1-3, reads KAGVTQTPRYLIKTRGQQVTLSCSPISGHRSVSWYQQTPGQGLQFLFEYFSETQRNKGNFPGRFSGRQFSNSRSEMNVSTLELGDSALYLCASSDTASGNTIYFGEGSWLTVV.

This CDR3 is CASSKGQVNTEAFF. The CDR3 coding sequence is TGTGCCAGCAGCAAAGGACAGGTCAACACTGAAGCTTTCTTT. The chain has TRBV7-9 and TRBJ1-1; 7 positions match TRBD1. The CDR3 is 14 amino acids. Germline trimming cut 5 bases from V and 2 bases from J; bases unmatched to any gene: 5. Germline CDR1 reads SEHNR; CDR2 reads FQNEAQ (reference sequence).

This clone was observed a handful of times. The V and J genes are TRBV27 and TRBJ1-2; D is unresolved. This CDR3 comprises 13 residues. Germline loops: CDR1 MNHEY, CDR2 SMNVEV (reference sequence). With 2 bases removed from V and 2 bases from J, the gap between germline ends came to 6 bases. The CDR3 loop reads CASSLGENYGYTF. The CDR3 DNA sequence: TGTGCCAGCAGTTTAGGAGAGAACTATGGCTACACCTTC.

V usage is TRBV25-1 and J usage is TRBJ1-2; D is ambiguous. The V gene lost 6 bases and the J gene lost 7 bases, with 9 bases spanning the gap. Germline CDR1 is MGHDK and CDR2 is SYGVNS. The CDR3 sequence is 11 residues long. The CDR3 DNA is TGTGCCAGCAGGGCGATTGCTGGCTACACCTTC. This gives the protein CASRAIAGYTF.

This clone was recorded once. The chain uses TRBV5-1 and TRBJ1-6; no clear D gene. The V end was cut by 4 bases, the J end by 6 bases, with 17 bases between. CDR1 and CDR2 from the germline V gene are SGHRS and YFSETQ. There are 16 residues in the CDR3. CDR3 nucleotides: TGCGCCAGCAGCGAGAGGCCGAAAGGGAGTAATTCACCCCTCCACTTT. Translation gives CASSERPKGSNSPLHF. Full variable domain (rest looked up from reference TRBV5-1 and TRBJ1-6): KAGVTQTPRYLIKTRGQQVTLSCSPISGHRSVSWYQQTPGQGLQFLFEYFSETQRNKGNFPGRFSGRQFSNSRSEMNVSTLELGDSALYLCASSERPKGSNSPLHFGNGTRLTVT.

This chain joins TRBV10-3 and TRBJ2-7; 8 bases line up with TRBD2. V dropped 2 bases and J dropped 6; count of bases not matched to a gene: 15. The germline CDR1 and CDR2 sequences are ENHRY and SYGVKD. This CDR3 has 17 residues. CDR3 sequence: CAISETGLDLFYLEQYF. The CDR3 nucleotides read TGTGCCATCAGTGAGACGGGACTAGACCTTTTCTACCTCGAGCAGTACTTC.

This chain uses TRBV11-2 with TRBJ1-1; D is undetermined. The CDR3 loop spans 14 amino acids. The V end was cut by 0 bases, the J end by 8 bases, with 13 bases between. Germline loops: CDR1 SGHAT, CDR2 FQNNGV. The CDR3 bases are TGTGCCAGCAGCTTAGATGGGGTAACAGAGGAAGCTTTCTTT. Its protein is CASSLDGVTEEAFF.

The genes are TRBV2 and TRBJ1-5, with D uncertain. Per the germline V gene, CDR1 is SNHLY and CDR2 is FYNNEI. Trimming removed 3 bases from V and 4 bases from J, with 10 bases in between. The CDR3 covers 14 residues. The CDR3 DNA reads as TGTGCCAGCAGTGATGAGGCAGCGAATCAGCCCCAGCATTTT. Its protein is CASSDEAANQPQHF.

The rearrangement joins TRBV29-1 to TRBJ2-1; 8 bases map to TRBD2. The V gene's germline CDR1 is SQVTM and CDR2 ANQGSEA. V lost 5 bases to trimming and J lost 1 base; unmatched junction nucleotides: 4. The CDR3 is made up of 14 amino acids. The CDR3 DNA reads TGCAGCGTTCGGAGCGGGAGTTCCTACAATGAGCAGTTCTTC. It yields the protein CSVRSGSSYNEQFF.

A few counts support this clone. V is TRBV7-2 and J is TRBJ2-7; 9 bases map to TRBD1. V lost 3 bases and J lost 1; bases outside the gene matches: 10. CDR3 length: 17 residues. From germline, CDR1 is SGHTA and CDR2 FQGNSA. The CDR3 sequence: CASSFGASTGGSYEQYF. In DNA, the CDR3 is TGTGCCAGCAGCTTCGGGGCCTCGACAGGGGGGTCCTACGAGCAGTACTTC.

The CDR3 DNA reads as TGTGCCTGGAGTGTACCCACAGATACGCAGTATTTT. Translating it yields CAWSVPTDTQYF. V usage is TRBV30 and J usage is TRBJ2-3; unclear D gene. The CDR3 has 12 amino acids. From germline, CDR1 is GTSNPN and CDR2 SVGIG (reference sequence). Between the trimmed V and J ends, which lost 0 bases and 2 bases, there was a span of 3 bases.

The chain is built from TRBV11-2 and TRBJ2-1, with 9 bases lining up with TRBD1. Trimming cost V 6 bases and J 8 bases; bases outside gene matches: 5. CDR1 SGHAT and CDR2 FQNNGV come from the germline V gene. The CDR3 consists of 13 residues. CDR3 residues: CASRRTGADEQFF. CDR3 nucleotides: TGTGCCAGCAGAAGGACAGGGGCGGATGAGCAGTTCTTC.

The chain couples TRBV7-2 to TRBJ2-1, with D uncertain. Trimming cost V 8 bases and J 4 bases, with 9 bases left between them. CDR1 is SGHTA, CDR2 FQGNSA, per germline. CDR3 size: 12 residues. CDR3 sequence reads: CASRAQYNEQFF. As DNA, the CDR3 is TGTGCCAGCCGGGCCCAGTACAATGAGCAGTTCTTC.